This T cell receptor beta chain originates from a study of neurological immune-mediated disorders. General study results and limits: One related-CDR3 cluster, found by phylogenetic grouping, held repertoires of 18 of 34 multiple sclerosis patients and is a possible signature.

CDR3 length: 16 amino acids. CDR1 is SEHNR, CDR2 FQNEAQ, per germline (reference sequence). J gave up 4 bases and V 5 bases, and 10 bases lay outside the gene matches. MiXCR, applied by TCRdb to the 5' RACE reads, yields one record per CDR3 protein. The data contain tens of thousands of distinct CDR3 sequences, roughly 4.4% of them singletons. Concerning this clonotype itself: Its antigen is not known.

This sequence joins TRBV7-9 and TRBJ2-1; 8 positions match TRBD2. This TCR came from a man aged 50-60 years with multiple sclerosis. Source material: PBMCs. DNA for the CDR3: TGTGCCAGCAGCCATGTGAGCGGGGGACGATACAATGAGCAGTTCTTC. It translates to CASSHVSGGRYNEQFF.